These 15 T cell receptor beta chains originate from one sample sequenced in a study of T cells in Graves' hyperthyroidism and ophthalmopathy. Amplified TCR beta CDR3 regions came from RNA transcripts. The HTBI set primed first-round TCR CDR3 RT-PCR. MiXCR was run by TCRdb on the multiplex PCR reads, yielding one entry per CDR3 protein. The sample includes about 690,000 distinct CDR3 sequences, roughly 17% of them seen just once. The material sequenced was blood. The receptor set was obtained from a man in his fifties or sixties with Graves' hyperthyroidism.

This clonotype appeared a few times. The chain carries TRBV20-1 and TRBJ2-1, with 7 bases aligning to TRBD2. CDR1 DFQATT and CDR2 SNEGSKA come from the germline V gene (reference sequence). The CDR3 sequence is 14 residues long. With V trimmed by 6 bases and J by 2 bases, 7 bases remained unmatched. The CDR3 region is CSARQAGTYNEQFF. In DNA, the CDR3 is TGCAGTGCCAGACAAGCGGGGACCTACAATGAGCAGTTCTTC.

The table lists this clonotype with a few counts. The rearrangement links TRBV14 to TRBJ1-2; D not certain. Germline V CDR1 and CDR2: SGHDN, FVKESK. The CDR3 spans 13 residues. V was shortened by 4 bases and J by 4 bases, with 10 bases between the two germline ends. DNA of the CDR3: TGTGCCAGCAGCCCCAGTGACTCCTATGGCTACACCTTC. Amino acids: CASSPSDSYGYTF.

V usage is TRBV6-6 and J usage is TRBJ2-7; no clear D gene. Per germline, CDR1 MNHNY and CDR2 SVGAGI (reference sequence). Deletions cut 0 bases from V and 6 bases from J, with 6 bases between. The CDR3 is made up of 12 amino acids. CDR3 DNA sequence: TGTGCCAGCAGTTACTCCCCCCTCGAGCAGTACTTC. Protein sequence: CASSYSPLEQYF.

The table lists this clonotype with a few counts. The rearrangement links TRBV29-1 to TRBJ1-2; 10 bases agree with TRBD1. This CDR3 contains 15 residues. Per the germline V gene, CDR1 is SQVTM and CDR2 is ANQGSEA. V dropped 0 bases and J dropped 1; count of bases not matched to a gene: 2. As DNA, the CDR3 is TGCAGCGTTGAAGATGACAGGGGGCTTAACTATGGCTACACCTTC. Encoded protein: CSVEDDRGLNYGYTF.

This clonotype was detected ten times or more. The V gene is TRBV5-5, the J gene TRBJ2-5; D call uncertain. Germline loops: CDR1 SGHKS, CDR2 YYEKEE (reference sequence). The CDR3 spans 15 residues. The germline V and J ends were trimmed by 0 bases and 2 bases, with 11 bases remaining between them. The CDR3 here is CASSLEGQEQETQYF. The CDR3 bases are TGTGCCAGCAGCTTGGAGGGCCAGGAACAAGAGACCCAGTACTTC.

This sequence joins TRBV3-1 and TRBJ2-3; possible D gene TRBD2, 5 bases. Between the trimmed V and J ends, which lost 4 bases and 2 bases, there was a span of 16 bases. Germline loops: CDR1 LGHDT, CDR2 YNNKEL (reference sequence). The CDR3 loop spans 16 amino acids. The chain's CDR3 is CASSPSRTAYTDTQYF. The CDR3 bases are TGTGCCAGCAGCCCAAGCCGGACTGCCTACACAGATACGCAGTATTTT.

V usage is TRBV7-9 and J usage is TRBJ2-7; D unclear. V gave up 5 bases and J gave up 2 bases, with 10 bases separating them. This CDR3 has 13 residues. Germline V gene data show CDR1 as SEHNR and CDR2 as FQNEAQ (reference sequence). As DNA, the CDR3 is TGTGCCAGCAGCAGATACAGCCCCTACGAGCAGTACTTC. This encodes CASSRYSPYEQYF.

This clonotype was seen ten or more times. The J gene is TRBJ1-3, the V gene TRBV19; unclear D gene. The CDR3 loop spans 13 amino acids. Germline CDR1 LNHDA, CDR2 SQIVND (reference sequence). V was cut by 7 bases and J by 2 bases, with 9 bases left in between. The CDR3 sequence: CASKGLPGNTIYF. CDR3 sequence (DNA): TGTGCCAGTAAAGGGCTTCCTGGAAACACCATATATTTT.

This chain links TRBV20-1 with TRBJ1-5; maybe TRBD1 (5 bases). V dropped 1 base and J dropped 2 bases, with 9 bases sitting between them. CDR3 length: 14 amino acids. CDR1 and CDR2 (germline): DFQATT, SNEGSKA (reference sequence). The CDR3 nucleotides read TGCAGTGCTAGAGGGGACGGGGGCAATCAGCCCCAGCATTTT. Amino acids: CSARGDGGNQPQHF.

The rearrangement uses TRBV12-3 or TRBV12-4 and TRBJ2-6; D call uncertain. V lost 8 bases, J lost 0 bases, and 8 bases lay in between. This CDR3 has 14 residues. CDR3 sequence: CASVPYSGANVLTF. The DNA for the CDR3 is TGTGCCAGCGTTCCTTACTCTGGGGCCAACGTCCTGACTTTC.

The table lists this clonotype with many counts. The CDR3 here is CASIPRDRYNSPLHF. CDR3 in DNA: TGTGCCAGCATCCCCCGGGACCGCTATAATTCACCCCTCCACTTT. The chain employs TRBV28 and TRBJ1-6; weak D call: TRBD1 (5 bases). V was pared by 7 bases and J by 3 bases, with 13 bases between. The CDR3 is 15 residues long. CDR1 and CDR2 (germline): MDHEN, SYDVKM.

The table lists this clonotype with many counts. V usage is TRBV28 and J usage is TRBJ2-1, with TRBD2 as a possible D gene (7 bases). The V gene lost 7 bases and the J gene lost 2 bases, with 15 bases spanning the gap. Germline-derived CDR1 and CDR2 are MDHEN and SYDVKM. The CDR3 runs 15 residues. The CDR3 nucleotides are TGTGCCAGCAAGGGGGGGGGCAACGCCTACAATGAGCAGTTCTTC. Its translation is CASKGGGNAYNEQFF.

V is TRBV7-9 and J is TRBJ2-5; 12 bases line up with TRBD2. From germline, CDR1 is SEHNR and CDR2 FQNEAQ (reference sequence). CDR3 length: 17 residues. V lost 2 bases to trimming and J lost 4 bases; unmatched junction nucleotides: 8. CDR3 region: CASSLHLTSGRPETQYF. In DNA, the CDR3 is TGTGCCAGCAGCTTACATCTGACTAGCGGGAGACCAGAGACCCAGTACTTC.

The rearrangement uses TRBV7-8 and TRBJ2-7; 14 bases agree with TRBD2. Germline loops: CDR1 SGHVS, CDR2 FQNEAQ. Trimming at V came to 5 bases and at J to 5 bases, leaving 5 bases not matched to a gene. This CDR3 contains 15 residues. DNA for the CDR3: TGTGCCAGCAGCCGACTAGCGGGAGGGTACAACGAGCAGTACTTC. Translation: CASSRLAGGYNEQYF.

This clonotype was recorded at least ten times. This chain connects TRBV7-9 to TRBJ2-5, with 12 bases matching TRBD1. Germline lookup yields CDR1 SEHNR and CDR2 FQNEAQ (reference sequence). Losses at the gene ends were 5 bases for V and 5 bases for J; bases not matched to a gene: 6. The CDR3 covers 15 residues. The CDR3 nucleotides are TGTGCCAGCAGCCCGGGGACAGGGGGCATGGAGACCCAGTACTTC. Its translation is CASSPGTGGMETQYF.